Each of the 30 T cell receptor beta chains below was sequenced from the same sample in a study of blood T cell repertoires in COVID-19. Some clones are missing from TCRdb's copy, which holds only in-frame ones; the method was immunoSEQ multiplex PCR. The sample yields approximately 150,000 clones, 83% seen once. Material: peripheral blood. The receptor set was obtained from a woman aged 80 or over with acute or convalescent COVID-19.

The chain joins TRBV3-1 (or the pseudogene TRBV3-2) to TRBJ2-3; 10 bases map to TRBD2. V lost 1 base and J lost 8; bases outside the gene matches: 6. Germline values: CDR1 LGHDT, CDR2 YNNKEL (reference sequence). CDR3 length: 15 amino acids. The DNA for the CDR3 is TGTGCCAGCAGCCAAGTAACTAGCGGGATGGCTACGCAGTATTTT. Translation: CASSQVTSGMATQYF.

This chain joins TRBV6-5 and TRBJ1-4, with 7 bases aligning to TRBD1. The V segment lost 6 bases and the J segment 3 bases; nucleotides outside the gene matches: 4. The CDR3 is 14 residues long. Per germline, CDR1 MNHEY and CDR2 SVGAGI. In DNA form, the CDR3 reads TGTGCCAGCAGGATGACAGGGTCTAATGAAAAACTGTTTTTT. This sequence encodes CASRMTGSNEKLFF.

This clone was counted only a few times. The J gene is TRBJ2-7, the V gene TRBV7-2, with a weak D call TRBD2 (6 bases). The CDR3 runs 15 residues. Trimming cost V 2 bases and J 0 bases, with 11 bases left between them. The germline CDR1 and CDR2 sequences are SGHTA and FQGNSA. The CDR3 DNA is TGTGCCAGCAGCTTAAGGAGCGGGCTCTCCTACGAGCAGTACTTC. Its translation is CASSLRSGLSYEQYF.

The CDR3 spells CASSLFFSGGMSTDTQYF. CDR3 nucleotides: TGTGCCAGCAGTTTATTTTTTAGCGGGGGGATGTCAACAGATACGCAGTATTTT. The genes are TRBV28 and TRBJ2-3, with TRBD2 matching 10 bases. CDR3 size: 18 residues. In germline, CDR1 is MDHEN, CDR2 SYDVKM. V was pared by 1 base and J by 3 bases, with 10 bases of the junction left unmatched.

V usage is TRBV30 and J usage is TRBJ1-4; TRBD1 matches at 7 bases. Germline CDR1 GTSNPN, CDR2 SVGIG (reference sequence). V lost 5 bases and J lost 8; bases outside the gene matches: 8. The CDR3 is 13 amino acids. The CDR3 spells CAWGQAGFEKLFF. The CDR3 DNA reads TGTGCCTGGGGACAGGCGGGGTTCGAAAAACTGTTTTTT.

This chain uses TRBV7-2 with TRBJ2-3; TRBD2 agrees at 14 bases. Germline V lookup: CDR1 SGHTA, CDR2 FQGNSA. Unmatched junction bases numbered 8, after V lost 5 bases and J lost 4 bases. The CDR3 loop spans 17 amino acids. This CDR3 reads CASSPGTSGGGPDTQYF. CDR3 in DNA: TGTGCCAGCAGCCCGGGGACTAGCGGGGGTGGACCAGATACGCAGTATTTT.

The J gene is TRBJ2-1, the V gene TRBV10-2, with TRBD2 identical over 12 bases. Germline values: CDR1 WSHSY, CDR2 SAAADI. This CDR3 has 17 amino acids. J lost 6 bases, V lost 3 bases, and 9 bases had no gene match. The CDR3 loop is CASSEMSSGGGPNEQFF. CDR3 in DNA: TGCGCCAGCAGTGAAATGTCTAGCGGGGGGGGGCCCAATGAGCAGTTCTTC.

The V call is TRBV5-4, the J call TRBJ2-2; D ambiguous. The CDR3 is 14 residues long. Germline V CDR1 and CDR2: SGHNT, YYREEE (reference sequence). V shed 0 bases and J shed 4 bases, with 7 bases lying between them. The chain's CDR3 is CASSLEVSTGELFF. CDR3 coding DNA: TGTGCCAGCAGCTTGGAAGTCAGCACCGGGGAGCTGTTTTTT.

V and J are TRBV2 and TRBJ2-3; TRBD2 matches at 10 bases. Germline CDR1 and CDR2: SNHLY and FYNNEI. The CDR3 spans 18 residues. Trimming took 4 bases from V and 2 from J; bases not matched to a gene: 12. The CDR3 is CASSGGLAGVMLTDTQYF. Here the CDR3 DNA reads TGTGCCAGCAGTGGAGGGCTAGCGGGAGTGATGCTCACAGATACGCAGTATTTT.

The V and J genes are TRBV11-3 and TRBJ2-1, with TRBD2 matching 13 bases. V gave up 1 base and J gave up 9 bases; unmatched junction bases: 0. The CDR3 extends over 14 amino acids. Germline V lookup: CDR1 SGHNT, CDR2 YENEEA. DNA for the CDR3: TGTGCCAGCAGCTTAGGGACTAGCGGGAGTGAGCAGTTCTTC. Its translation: CASSLGTSGSEQFF.

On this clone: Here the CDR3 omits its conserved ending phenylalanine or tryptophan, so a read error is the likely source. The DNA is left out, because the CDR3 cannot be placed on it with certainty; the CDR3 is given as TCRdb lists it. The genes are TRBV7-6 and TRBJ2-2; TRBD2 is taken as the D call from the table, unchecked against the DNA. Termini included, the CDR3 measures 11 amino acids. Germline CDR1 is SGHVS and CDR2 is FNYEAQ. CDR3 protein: CASSSSSLAYV.

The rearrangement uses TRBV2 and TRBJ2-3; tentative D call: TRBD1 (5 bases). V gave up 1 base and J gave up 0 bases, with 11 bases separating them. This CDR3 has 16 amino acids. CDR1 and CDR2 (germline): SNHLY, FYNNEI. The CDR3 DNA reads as TGTGCCAGCAGTGAAGGATGGACACCCAGCACAGATACGCAGTATTTT. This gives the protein CASSEGWTPSTDTQYF.

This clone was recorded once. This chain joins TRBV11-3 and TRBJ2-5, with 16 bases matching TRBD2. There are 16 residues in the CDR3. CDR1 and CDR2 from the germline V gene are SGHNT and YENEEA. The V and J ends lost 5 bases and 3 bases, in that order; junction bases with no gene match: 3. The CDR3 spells CASSPGTSGREETQYF. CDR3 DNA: TGTGCCAGCAGCCCAGGGACTAGCGGGAGGGAAGAGACCCAGTACTTC.

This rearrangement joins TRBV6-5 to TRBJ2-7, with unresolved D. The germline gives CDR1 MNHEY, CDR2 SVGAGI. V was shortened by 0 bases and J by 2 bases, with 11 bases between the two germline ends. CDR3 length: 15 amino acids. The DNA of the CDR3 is TGTGCCAGCAGTTACTCTTCTCGTCAGACCTACGAGCAGTACTTC. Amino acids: CASSYSSRQTYEQYF.

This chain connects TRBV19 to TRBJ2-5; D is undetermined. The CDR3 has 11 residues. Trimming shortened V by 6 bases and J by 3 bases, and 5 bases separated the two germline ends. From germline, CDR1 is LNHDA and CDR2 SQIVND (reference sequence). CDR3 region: CASRGEETQYF. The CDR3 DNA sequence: TGTGCCAGTAGAGGAGAAGAGACCCAGTACTTC.

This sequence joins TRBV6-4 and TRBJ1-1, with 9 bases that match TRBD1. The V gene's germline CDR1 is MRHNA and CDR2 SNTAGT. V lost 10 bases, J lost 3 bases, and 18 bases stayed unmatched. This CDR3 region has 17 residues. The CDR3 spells CANLQLRDRDSDTEAFF. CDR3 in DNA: TGTGCCAACTTACAACTCCGGGACAGGGATTCCGACACTGAAGCTTTCTTT.

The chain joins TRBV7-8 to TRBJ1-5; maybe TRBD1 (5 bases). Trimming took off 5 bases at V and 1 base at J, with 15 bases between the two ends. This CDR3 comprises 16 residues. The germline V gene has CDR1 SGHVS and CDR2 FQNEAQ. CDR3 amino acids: CASSLDSIGSNQPQHF. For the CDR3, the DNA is TGTGCCAGCAGCCTCGACAGTATCGGCAGCAATCAGCCCCAGCATTTT.

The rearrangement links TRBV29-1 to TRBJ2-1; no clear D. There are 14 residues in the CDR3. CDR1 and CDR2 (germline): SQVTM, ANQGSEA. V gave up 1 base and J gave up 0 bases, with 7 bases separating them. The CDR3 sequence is CSVEGHRSYNEQFF. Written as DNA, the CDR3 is TGCAGCGTTGAAGGGCACCGCTCCTACAATGAGCAGTTCTTC.

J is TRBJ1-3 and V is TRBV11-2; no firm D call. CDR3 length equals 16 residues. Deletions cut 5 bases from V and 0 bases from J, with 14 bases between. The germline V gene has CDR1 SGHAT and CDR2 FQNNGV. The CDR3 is CASSLRGDLSGNTIYF. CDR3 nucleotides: TGTGCCAGCAGCCTCCGGGGAGATCTCTCTGGAAACACCATATATTTT.

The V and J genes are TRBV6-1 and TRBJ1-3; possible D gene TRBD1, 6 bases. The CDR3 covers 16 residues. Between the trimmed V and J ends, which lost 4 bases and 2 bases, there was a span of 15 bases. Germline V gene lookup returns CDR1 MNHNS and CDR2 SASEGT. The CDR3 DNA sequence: TGTGCCAGCAGTGCTGTGAGGGGGGGGGCTGGAAACACCATATATTTT. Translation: CASSAVRGGAGNTIYF.

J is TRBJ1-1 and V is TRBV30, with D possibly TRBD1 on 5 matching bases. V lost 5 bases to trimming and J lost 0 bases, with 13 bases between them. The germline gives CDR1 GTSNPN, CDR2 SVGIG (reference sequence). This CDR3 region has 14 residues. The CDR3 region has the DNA TGTGCCTGGTCTGGGGGGGATATGAACACTGAAGCTTTCTTT. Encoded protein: CAWSGGDMNTEAFF.

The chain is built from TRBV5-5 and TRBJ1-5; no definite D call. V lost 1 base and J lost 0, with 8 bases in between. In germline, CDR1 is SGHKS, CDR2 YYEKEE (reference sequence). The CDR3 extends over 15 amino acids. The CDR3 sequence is CASSLSDTSNQPQHF. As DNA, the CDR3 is TGTGCCAGCAGCTTGTCCGACACTAGCAATCAGCCCCAGCATTTT.

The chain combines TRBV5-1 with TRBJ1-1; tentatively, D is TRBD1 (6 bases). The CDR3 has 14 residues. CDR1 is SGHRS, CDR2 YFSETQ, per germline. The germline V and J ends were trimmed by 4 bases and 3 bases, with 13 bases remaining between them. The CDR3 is CASSTGQLYTEAFF. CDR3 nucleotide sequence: TGCGCCAGCAGCACAGGACAGCTTTACACTGAAGCTTTCTTT.

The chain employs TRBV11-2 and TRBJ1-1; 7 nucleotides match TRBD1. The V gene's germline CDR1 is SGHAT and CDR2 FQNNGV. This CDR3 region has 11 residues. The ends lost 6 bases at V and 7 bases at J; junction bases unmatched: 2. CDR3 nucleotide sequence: TGTGCCAGCAGGGACAGGTTTGAAGCTTTCTTT. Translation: CASRDRFEAFF. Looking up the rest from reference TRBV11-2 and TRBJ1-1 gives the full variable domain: EAGVAQSPRYKIIEKRQSVAFWCNPISGHATLYWYQQILGQGPKLLIQFQNNGVVDDSQLPKDRFSAERLKGVDSTLKIQPAKLEDSAVYLCASRDRFEAFFGQGTRLTVV.

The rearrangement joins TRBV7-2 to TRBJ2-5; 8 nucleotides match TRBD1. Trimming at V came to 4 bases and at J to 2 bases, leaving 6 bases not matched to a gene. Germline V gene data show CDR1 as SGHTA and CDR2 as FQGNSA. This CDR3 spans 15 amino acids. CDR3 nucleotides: TGTGCCAGCAGCTGGAGAAGACAGGGGCAAGAGACCCAGTACTTC. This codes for CASSWRRQGQETQYF. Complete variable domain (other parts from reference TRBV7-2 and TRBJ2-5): GAGVSQSPSNKVTEKGKDVELRCDPISGHTALYWYRQSLGQGLEFLIYFQGNSAPDKSGLPSDRFSAERTGGSVSTLTIQRTQQEDSAVYLCASSWRRQGQETQYFGPGTRLLVL.

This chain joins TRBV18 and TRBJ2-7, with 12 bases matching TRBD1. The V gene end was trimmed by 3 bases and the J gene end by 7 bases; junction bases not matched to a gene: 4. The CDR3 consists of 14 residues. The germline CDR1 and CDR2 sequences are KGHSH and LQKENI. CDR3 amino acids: CASSPGQGAGEQYF. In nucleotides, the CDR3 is TGTGCCAGCTCACCGGGACAGGGGGCTGGGGAGCAGTACTTC.

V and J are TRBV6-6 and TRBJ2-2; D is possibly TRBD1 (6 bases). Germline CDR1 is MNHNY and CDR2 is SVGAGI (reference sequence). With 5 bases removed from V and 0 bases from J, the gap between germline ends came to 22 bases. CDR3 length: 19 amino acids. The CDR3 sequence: CASSLLPNGQLANTGELFF. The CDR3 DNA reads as TGTGCCAGCAGTCTCCTACCGAATGGACAGCTCGCGAACACCGGGGAGCTGTTTTTT.

DNA of the CDR3: TGCGCCAGCAGTGCCCAGCGGGGGACCTACGAGCAGTACTTC. Amino acid sequence: CASSAQRGTYEQYF. This sequence joins TRBV10-2 and TRBJ2-7; 8 nucleotides line up with TRBD2. From germline, CDR1 is WSHSY and CDR2 SAAADI. The ends lost 4 bases at V and 2 bases at J; junction bases unmatched: 4. The CDR3 extends over 14 amino acids.

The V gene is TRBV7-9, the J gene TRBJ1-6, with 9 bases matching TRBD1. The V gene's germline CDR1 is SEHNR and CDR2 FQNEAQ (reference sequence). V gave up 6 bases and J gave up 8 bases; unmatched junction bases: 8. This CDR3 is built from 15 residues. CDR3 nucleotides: TGTGCCAGCAGATCAGACAGGGGGGTAGATTCACCCCTCCACTTT. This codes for CASRSDRGVDSPLHF.

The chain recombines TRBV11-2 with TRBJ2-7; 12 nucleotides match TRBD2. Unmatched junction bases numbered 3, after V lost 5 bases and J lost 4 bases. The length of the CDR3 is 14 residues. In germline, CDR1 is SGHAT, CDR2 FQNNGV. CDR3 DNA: TGTGCCAGCAGCAAGACTAGCGGGAGTTACGAGCAGTACTTC. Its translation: CASSKTSGSYEQYF.